These 3 T cell receptor beta chains share one sample of origin, sequenced in a study of T cell changes during pregnancy in multiple sclerosis. Measured with immunoSEQ multiplex PCR; TCRdb has only the in-frame clones, and not every one. The top ten hold 0.8% to 0.95% of the sample, which has 85,000 to 100,000 clones, around 90% seen once. The input for sequencing was peripheral blood, taken before pregnancy. These receptors originate from a female donor with multiple sclerosis, enrolled in a pregnancy study.

This clone was seen only once. The chain has TRBV2 and TRBJ1-2; a possible D gene is TRBD1 (5 bases). The CDR3 totals 14 residues. CDR1 is SNHLY and CDR2 is FYNNEI in the germline V gene. V was cut by 4 bases and J by 4 bases, with 13 bases left in between. The CDR3 DNA is TGTGCCAGCAGTGGTGCAGGGTTGGGCTATGGCTACACCTTC. Translated, it gives CASSGAGLGYGYTF.

J is TRBJ2-2 and V is TRBV7-9, with 14 positions matching TRBD2. The CDR3 is made up of 16 amino acids. The germline gives CDR1 SEHNR, CDR2 FQNEAQ (reference sequence). The J segment lost 5 bases and the V segment lost 5 bases, leaving 4 bases of the junction unmatched. As DNA, the CDR3 is TGTGCCAGCAGCCCCGGACTAGCGGGAGGTACCGGGGAGCTGTTTTTT. This sequence encodes CASSPGLAGGTGELFF.

V and J are TRBV19 and TRBJ1-5, with 7 positions matching TRBD1. Germline V gene lookup returns CDR1 LNHDA and CDR2 SQIVND (reference sequence). This CDR3 is 15 amino acids long. J gave up 0 bases and V 5 bases, and 4 bases lay outside the gene matches. The CDR3 nucleotides read TGTGCCAGTAGTCCGGGACAGTTTAGCAATCAGCCCCAGCATTTT. As protein: CASSPGQFSNQPQHF.